The clone carrying this T cell receptor beta chain was found many times. The record originates from a study of T cells in Graves' hyperthyroidism and ophthalmopathy. CDR1 and CDR2 from the germline V gene are SGHTA and FQGNSA. V shed 5 bases, J shed 6 bases, and the junction held 5 bases outside the gene matches. The CDR3 spans 14 residues. Researchers took RNA transcripts and amplified the TCR beta CDR3 regions from them. TCR CDR3 regions were first amplified by RT-PCR with HTBI primers. From the multiplex PCR reads, TCRdb called clonotypes with MiXCR, one entry per CDR3 protein. This table has around 620,000 distinct CDR3 sequences, around 45% appearing once.

This sequence was found in an adult woman with Graves' disease, either hyperthyroidism or ophthalmopathy (not recorded which). Sequenced sample: peripheral blood or thyroid tissue (not recorded which). The chain employs TRBV7-2 and TRBJ2-2; 8 nucleotides align to TRBD2. The chain's CDR3 is CASSGTSSAGELFF. In DNA form, the CDR3 reads TGTGCCAGCAGCGGGACTAGTTCCGCCGGGGAGCTGTTTTTT.